Below are 30 T cell receptor beta chains sequenced from a single sample in a study of blood T cell repertoires in COVID-19. The data were produced by immunoSEQ multiplex PCR, yet TCRdb's version contains in-frame clones alone and is incomplete. The sample has 200,000 to 250,000 clones, less than 85% seen once. The sequenced sample consisted of peripheral blood. All receptors derive from an elderly woman with COVID-19, enrolled during active disease.

The chain combines TRBV2 with TRBJ1-2; TRBD1 matches at 8 bases. CDR1 is SNHLY and CDR2 is FYNNEI in the germline V gene. The V and J ends lost 4 bases and 5 bases, in that order; junction bases with no gene match: 6. This CDR3 comprises 14 residues. The chain's CDR3 is CASSGRTGQYGYTF. CDR3 in DNA: TGTGCCAGCAGTGGCCGGACAGGGCAATATGGCTACACCTTC.

This clone was counted only a few times. The genes are TRBV19 and TRBJ1-5; D ambiguous. CDR3 size: 13 residues. Trimming removed 5 bases at V and 7 bases at J, with 12 bases between. CDR1 LNHDA and CDR2 SQIVND come from the germline V gene (reference sequence). This chain's CDR3 is CASSGLLGQPQHF. Here the CDR3 DNA reads TGTGCCAGTAGTGGACTGTTGGGACAGCCCCAGCATTTT.

This clone was recorded only once. This CDR3 reads CASSLLAGATGELFF. The CDR3 region has the DNA TGCGCCAGCAGCTTGCTAGCGGGAGCCACCGGGGAGCTGTTTTTT. The chain is built from TRBV5-1 and TRBJ2-2, with 10 bases that match TRBD2. Germline assignment: CDR1 SGHRS and CDR2 YFSETQ. V gave up 1 base and J gave up 4 bases; unmatched junction bases: 1. This CDR3 has 15 residues.

The chain is built from TRBV29-1 and TRBJ1-2; D might be TRBD1 (6 bases). The germline gives CDR1 SQVTM, CDR2 ANQGSEA. The CDR3 sequence is 14 residues long. V was shortened by 6 bases and J by 0 bases, with 14 bases between the two germline ends. CDR3 in amino acids: CSVDSMVANYGYTF. The CDR3 nucleotides read TGCAGCGTGGACAGCATGGTCGCTAACTATGGCTACACCTTC.

The genes are TRBV6-1 and TRBJ2-7; a possible D gene is TRBD1 (5 bases). CDR1 MNHNS and CDR2 SASEGT come from the germline V gene. Trimming cost V 1 base and J 2 bases, with 6 bases left between them. This CDR3 has 13 amino acids. CDR3 bases: TGTGCCAGCAGTGAAGAACAGGCCTACGAGCAGTACTTC. Translation gives CASSEEQAYEQYF.

The chain joins TRBV6-2 or TRBV6-3 to TRBJ1-5; no firm D call. CDR3 length equals 17 residues. The germline V gene encodes CDR1 MNHEY and CDR2 SVGEGT. V lost 6 bases to trimming and J lost 1 base, with 19 bases between them. The CDR3 DNA reads as TGTGCCAGCAGCCAACGACATGGGTCTGGAAGCAATCAGCCCCAGCATTTT. Its translation: CASSQRHGSGSNQPQHF.

A few counts support this clone. V is TRBV5-1 and J is TRBJ1-3; tentatively, D is TRBD1 (6 bases). Germline CDR1 and CDR2: SGHRS and YFSETQ. This CDR3 is built from 15 residues. V lost 4 bases and J 9 bases, leaving 20 bases between the germline ends. The CDR3 loop reads CASSPEGARGSTIYF. The DNA for the CDR3 is TGCGCCAGCAGCCCCGAAGGCGCCAGGGGTAGCACCATATATTTT.

CDR3 DNA: TGTGCCAGCAGCTCGGTCCGCGGCTACACCTTC. It encodes CASSSVRGYTF. The chain links TRBV28 to TRBJ1-2; no firm D call. Trimming pared 6 bases from V and 8 bases from J, leaving 10 bases between. The germline V gene encodes CDR1 MDHEN and CDR2 SYDVKM. The CDR3 spans 11 residues.

The chain employs TRBV7-9 and TRBJ1-1; D call uncertain. Between the trimmed V and J ends, which lost 7 bases and 0 bases, there was a span of 6 bases. The germline V gene encodes CDR1 SEHNR and CDR2 FQNEAQ (reference sequence). CDR3 length: 12 residues. In nucleotides, the CDR3 is TGTGCCAGCACCCTAATGAACACTGAAGCTTTCTTT. It yields the protein CASTLMNTEAFF.

The chain recombines TRBV24-1 with TRBJ2-3, with D hard to call. Per the germline V gene, CDR1 is KGHDR and CDR2 is SFDVKD. Between the trimmed V and J ends, which lost 5 bases and 6 bases, there was a span of 8 bases. This CDR3 is 12 amino acids long. The CDR3 sequence is CATSGRRDTQYF. The CDR3 region has the DNA TGTGCCACCAGTGGTCGGCGGGATACGCAGTATTTT.

The V gene is TRBV2, the J gene TRBJ1-6, with TRBD1 matching over 8 bases. Losses at the gene ends were 6 bases for V and 11 bases for J; bases not matched to a gene: 3. There are 12 residues in the CDR3. CDR1 and CDR2 (germline): SNHLY, FYNNEI. The CDR3 DNA sequence: TGTGCCAGCAGAGACAGGGGTGCACCCCTCCACTTT. Encoded protein: CASRDRGAPLHF. Looking up the rest from reference TRBV2 and TRBJ1-6 gives the full variable domain: EPEVTQTPSHQVTQMGQEVILRCVPISNHLYFYWYRQILGQKVEFLVSFYNNEISEKSEIFDDQFSVERPDGSNFTLKIRSTKLEDSAMYFCASRDRGAPLHFGNGTRLTVT.

This chain connects TRBV10-3 to TRBJ2-3; 8 nucleotides align to TRBD1. This CDR3 comprises 16 residues. The V gene's germline CDR1 is ENHRY and CDR2 SYGVKD. Losses at the gene ends were 4 bases for V and 2 bases for J; bases not matched to a gene: 8. The CDR3 sequence: CAISGVGQGATDTQYF. CDR3 coding DNA: TGTGCCATCAGTGGGGTGGGGCAGGGGGCCACAGATACGCAGTATTTT.

The rearrangement links TRBV3-1 (or the pseudogene TRBV3-2) to TRBJ1-1, with TRBD1 matching 7 bases. The length of the CDR3 is 16 residues. The junction had 8 bases not matched to a gene; V was cut back by 4 bases and J by 0 bases. Germline lookup yields CDR1 LGHDT and CDR2 YNNKEL (reference sequence). DNA of the CDR3: TGTGCCAGCAGCCCAGGGGGAATGGTGATGAACACTGAAGCTTTCTTT. This gives the protein CASSPGGMVMNTEAFF.

The rearrangement links TRBV19 to TRBJ2-1; a possible D gene is TRBD2 (6 bases). Per germline, CDR1 LNHDA and CDR2 SQIVND (reference sequence). The CDR3 length is 15 residues. V lost 1 base to trimming and J lost 2 bases, with 9 bases between them. Written as DNA, the CDR3 is TGTGCCAGTAGTATAGGGTCGGGGGCCTACAATGAGCAGTTCTTC. Translated, it gives CASSIGSGAYNEQFF.

This sequence joins TRBV28 and TRBJ1-1; the D gene is possibly TRBD1 (5 bases). Per the germline V gene, CDR1 is MDHEN and CDR2 is SYDVKM. This CDR3 is 15 amino acids long. Trimming took off 7 bases at V and 1 base at J, with 16 bases between the two ends. CDR3 region: CASTYSRGRNTEAFF. The DNA of the CDR3 is TGTGCCAGCACCTATAGTAGGGGCAGGAACACTGAAGCTTTCTTT.

V gene TRBV4-1 combines with J gene TRBJ2-7; 7 bases map to TRBD1. Germline-derived CDR1 and CDR2 are MGHRA and YSYEKL. The CDR3 is 15 amino acids. After removal of 3 bases from V and 3 bases from J, the junction contained 8 bases not matched to a gene. CDR3 nucleotide sequence: TGCGCCAGCAGCCAGACACAGGGGCTCCTCTACGAGCAGTACTTC. Protein product: CASSQTQGLLYEQYF.

J is TRBJ2-3 and V is TRBV27, with 9 bases identical to TRBD2. V shed 0 bases and J 7 bases; nucleotides not matched to a gene: 14. The CDR3 is 18 amino acids. Germline V gene lookup returns CDR1 MNHEY and CDR2 SMNVEV (reference sequence). CDR3 amino acids: CASSLSPRGAGGLYTQYF. The CDR3 DNA follows: TGTGCCAGCAGTTTATCCCCCCGGGGAGCGGGAGGATTATATACGCAGTATTTT.

This rearrangement joins TRBV2 to TRBJ1-3; D might be TRBD1 (6 bases). Trimming removed 6 bases at V and 1 base at J, with 16 bases between. From germline, CDR1 is SNHLY and CDR2 FYNNEI. This CDR3 has 16 residues. The CDR3 DNA reads as TGTGCCAGCAGGCTACAGGGTTCCTTTTCTGGAAACACCATATATTTT. Protein: CASRLQGSFSGNTIYF.

The rearrangement links TRBV28 to TRBJ2-3, with TRBD1 as a possible D gene (6 bases). V was clipped by 8 bases and J by 3 bases, with 18 bases between them. This CDR3 has 15 amino acids. Germline loops: CDR1 MDHEN, CDR2 SYDVKM. The CDR3 sequence is CASHKTGLGTDTQYF. CDR3 DNA: TGTGCCAGCCACAAGACAGGCCTGGGAACAGATACGCAGTATTTT.

This clone was seen once. V usage is TRBV6-6 and J usage is TRBJ1-2; the match to TRBD1 covers 8 bases. Trimming removed 6 bases from V and 7 bases from J; junction bases left unmatched: 13. This CDR3 has 15 residues. CDR1 MNHNY and CDR2 SVGAGI come from the germline V gene (reference sequence). The CDR3 region has the DNA TGTGCCAGCAGCCCTTACGGACAGGGTGATTCTGGCTACACCTTC. Translation gives CASSPYGQGDSGYTF.

The chain recombines TRBV7-2 with TRBJ2-3, with D maybe TRBD1 (5 bases). V lost 5 bases, J lost 4 bases, and 19 bases lay in between. This CDR3 contains 16 residues. Germline V gene data show CDR1 as SGHTA and CDR2 as FQGNSA. The CDR3 region has the DNA TGTGCCAGCAGCCCCCTGGGAACAGGTGGATCAGATACGCAGTATTTT. Residues: CASSPLGTGGSDTQYF.

V and J are TRBV19 and TRBJ1-3, with D uncertain. Trimming left V 5 bases short and J 0 bases short, with 11 bases between. Germline V lookup: CDR1 LNHDA, CDR2 SQIVND (reference sequence). CDR3 length: 15 residues. CDR3 protein: CASSWSSTSGNTIYF. DNA of the CDR3: TGTGCCAGTAGTTGGTCGTCTACCTCTGGAAACACCATATATTTT. Looking up the rest from reference TRBV19 and TRBJ1-3 gives the full variable domain: DGGITQSPKYLFRKEGQNVTLSCEQNLNHDAMYWYRQDPGQGLRLIYYSQIVNDFQKGDIAEGYSVSREKKESFPLTVTSAQKNPTAFYLCASSWSSTSGNTIYFGEGSWLTVV.

For the CDR3, the DNA is TGTGCCAGCAGCCAGGGGACAGGCCAGAATTCACCCCTCCACTTT. Residues: CASSQGTGQNSPLHF. The V call is TRBV3-1 (or the pseudogene TRBV3-2), the J call TRBJ1-6, with 8 bases aligning to TRBD1. In germline, CDR1 is LGHDT, CDR2 YNNKEL (reference sequence). V dropped 3 bases and J dropped 7; count of bases not matched to a gene: 5. The CDR3 covers 15 residues.

The chain couples TRBV7-9 to TRBJ2-5, with 8 positions matching TRBD1. Unmatched junction bases numbered 9, after V lost 5 bases and J lost 7 bases. Germline values: CDR1 SEHNR, CDR2 FQNEAQ (reference sequence). This CDR3 spans 14 amino acids. CDR3 nucleotides: TGTGCCAGCAGCCCCACCCAGGGGGCCGGGACCCAGTACTTC. Its translation: CASSPTQGAGTQYF.

In DNA form, the CDR3 reads TGTGCCAGCAGCCAAGATCGGCGGGCCGCGGGGTATGGCTACACCTTC. It specifies CASSQDRRAAGYGYTF. The chain carries TRBV3-1 (or the pseudogene TRBV3-2) and TRBJ1-2, with unresolved D. Per germline, CDR1 LGHDT and CDR2 YNNKEL (reference sequence). V was trimmed by 0 bases and J by 5 bases, leaving 16 bases between them. The CDR3 length is 16 residues.

This clone was seen a few times. V is TRBV2 and J is TRBJ1-5; 8 bases are a match to TRBD1. Trimming took 6 bases from V and 8 from J; bases not matched to a gene: 9. In germline, CDR1 is SNHLY, CDR2 FYNNEI. The CDR3 totals 14 residues. The CDR3 sequence is CASSGNTGGEPQHF. The DNA for the CDR3 is TGTGCCAGCAGCGGGAACACAGGGGGGGAGCCCCAGCATTTT.

The gene calls are TRBV6-2 or TRBV6-3 and TRBJ1-2; 8 bases match TRBD1. The CDR3 is 13 residues long. V was clipped by 6 bases and J by 8 bases; unmatched bases: 8. CDR1 is MNHEY and CDR2 is SVGEGT in the germline V gene. CDR3 amino acids: CASSLGQGRGYTF. As DNA, the CDR3 is TGTGCCAGCAGCCTCGGACAGGGAAGGGGCTACACCTTC.

The chain recombines TRBV5-3 with TRBJ1-1; no reliable D call. TRBV5-3 is given ORF status, its function remaining uncertain. V was pared by 5 bases and J by 0 bases, with 20 bases between. This CDR3 is 17 amino acids long. CDR3 sequence reads: CARRSGKVQLLNTEAFF. The CDR3 DNA reads as TGTGCCAGAAGGTCCGGGAAGGTCCAATTGTTGAACACTGAAGCTTTCTTT.

The rearrangement uses TRBV5-5 and TRBJ2-7; the match to TRBD2 covers 12 bases. This CDR3 region has 14 residues. Germline assignment: CDR1 SGHKS and CDR2 YYEKEE (reference sequence). V shed 4 bases and J 3 bases; nucleotides not matched to a gene: 2. The CDR3 nucleotides are TGTGCCAGCAGCCCGGGACTAGCGGGCTACGAGCAGTACTTC. It translates to CASSPGLAGYEQYF.

The rearrangement uses TRBV10-1 and TRBJ1-5, with 7 bases fitting TRBD1. The V gene's germline CDR1 is WNHNN and CDR2 SYGVQD (reference sequence). There are 17 residues in the CDR3. The V gene end was trimmed by 2 bases and the J gene end by 4 bases; junction bases not matched to a gene: 11. The CDR3 bases are TGCGCCAGCAGTGAGAAAAGGGGGCGCCCCCATAATCAGCCCCAGCATTTT. Translated, it gives CASSEKRGRPHNQPQHF.